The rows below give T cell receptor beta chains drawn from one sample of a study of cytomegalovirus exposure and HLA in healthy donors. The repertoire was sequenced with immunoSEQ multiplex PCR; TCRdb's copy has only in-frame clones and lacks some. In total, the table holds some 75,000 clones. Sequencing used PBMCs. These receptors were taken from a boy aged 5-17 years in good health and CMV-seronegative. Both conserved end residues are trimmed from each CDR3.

ASSGGGATEAF	TRBV25-1	TRBJ1-1
ASSQDGGPLNGYT	TRBV4-1	TRBJ1-2
ASSLDSLGGTRDYEQY	TRBV7-9	TRBJ2-7
ATTMWSGGNTEAF	TRBV7-7	TRBJ1-1
ASSPGGGPYNEQF	TRBV18	TRBJ2-1
ASSSTSGGVYEQY	TRBV7-2	TRBJ2-7
ASSGDTEPF	TRBV19	TRBJ1-1
ASSLTSGGKETQY	TRBV7-9	TRBJ2-5
ASSQDQYEQY	TRBV4-2	TRBJ2-7
ASSLGTGNYGYT	TRBV6-5	TRBJ1-2
ASSRGAHAYEQY	TRBV6-1	TRBJ2-7
ASRGGSWRETQY	TRBV6-5	TRBJ2-5
ASSLGRGGNTIY	TRBV5-4	TRBJ1-3
ASSHAGGMNTEAF	TRBV4-2	TRBJ1-1
ASSVMSAGGYNEQF	TRBV5-1	TRBJ2-1
ASSLPAGLAATGELF	TRBV5-6	TRBJ2-2
ASSEGGGPTYEQY	TRBV6-1	TRBJ2-7
ASILRVGGSPLH	TRBV6-6	TRBJ1-6
ATSSKRTGYRPEQY	TRBV15	TRBJ2-7
AIRSTGDQPQH	TRBV10-3	TRBJ1-5
ASSKNRQGIRLYGYT	TRBV5-1	TRBJ1-2
ASSFRGTGTEAF	TRBV7-9	TRBJ1-1
ASSIIDRAPEAF	TRBV7-2	TRBJ1-1
ASRSMEGTSAYEQY	TRBV7-9	TRBJ2-7
ASSSGTVNEQF	TRBV5-4	TRBJ2-1
ASSFLQGPYEQY	TRBV27	TRBJ2-7
SVEDPAGEQF	TRBV29-1	TRBJ2-1
ASSSITGEAYEQY	TRBV7-2	TRBJ2-7
ASGGGGEQY	TRBV5-1	TRBJ2-7
ASSQEKDSEAF	TRBV4-2	TRBJ1-1
ASSAYSGRGEQY	TRBV9	TRBJ2-7
AWSVLGQGNQPQH	TRBV30	TRBJ1-5
ASGRDRGSYEQY	TRBV6-5	TRBJ2-7
ASSGLNGYT	TRBV6-5	TRBJ1-2
ASSLPGKGYT	TRBV28	TRBJ1-2
ASSIRAANEKLF	TRBV5-6	TRBJ1-4
ASSESLGETNEKLF	TRBV25-1	TRBJ1-4
ASSLSGEIYEQY	TRBV7-8	TRBJ2-7
SARTIYEQY	TRBV20-1	TRBJ2-7
ASSFSRGLGGEAF	TRBV14	TRBJ1-1
ASSTGTNPGNTIY	TRBV5-8	TRBJ1-3
ASSPGTGRDTQY	TRBV5-1	TRBJ2-3
ASSSGGENEQF	TRBV6-4	TRBJ2-1
ASSYSRHRYEAF	TRBV6-5	TRBJ1-1
ATNRDPGNTIY	TRBV6-1	TRBJ1-3
ASSQERMSGRSDTQY	TRBV4-3	TRBJ2-3
ASSRPLRGYT	TRBV11-2	TRBJ1-2
ASSQVAGGSEQY	TRBV4-3	TRBJ2-7
ASSIDYGDYGYT	TRBV19	TRBJ1-2
ASSLSLRDTRYEQY	TRBV28	TRBJ2-7
ASSNRGSSTDTQY	TRBV19	TRBJ2-3
ASSPGLTYGYT	TRBV6-5	TRBJ1-2
ASTNDRNTEAF	TRBV7-3	TRBJ1-1
ASSLFMSFTDTQY	TRBV27	TRBJ2-3
ASRQGAPYYGYT	TRBV9	TRBJ1-2
ASSTGVGMDEQF	TRBV5-6	TRBJ2-1
ASSAGNPGTGILNTEAF	TRBV9	TRBJ1-1
ASNDRGGSYEQY	TRBV6-6	TRBJ2-7